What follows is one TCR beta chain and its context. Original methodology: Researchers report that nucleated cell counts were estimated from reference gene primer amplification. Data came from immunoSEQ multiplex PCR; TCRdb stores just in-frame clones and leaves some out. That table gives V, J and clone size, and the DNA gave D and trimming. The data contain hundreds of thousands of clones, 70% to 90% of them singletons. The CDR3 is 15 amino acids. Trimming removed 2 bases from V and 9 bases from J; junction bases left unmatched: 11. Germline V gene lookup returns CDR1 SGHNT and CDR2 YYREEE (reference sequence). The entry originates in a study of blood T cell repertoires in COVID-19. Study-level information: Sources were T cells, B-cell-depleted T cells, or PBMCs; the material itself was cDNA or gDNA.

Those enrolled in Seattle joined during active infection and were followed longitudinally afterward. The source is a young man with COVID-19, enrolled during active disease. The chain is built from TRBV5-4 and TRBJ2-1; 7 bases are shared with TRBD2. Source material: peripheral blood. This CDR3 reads CASSFQSALAIEQFF. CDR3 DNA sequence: TGTGCCAGCAGCTTCCAATCGGCACTAGCGATTGAGCAGTTCTTC.